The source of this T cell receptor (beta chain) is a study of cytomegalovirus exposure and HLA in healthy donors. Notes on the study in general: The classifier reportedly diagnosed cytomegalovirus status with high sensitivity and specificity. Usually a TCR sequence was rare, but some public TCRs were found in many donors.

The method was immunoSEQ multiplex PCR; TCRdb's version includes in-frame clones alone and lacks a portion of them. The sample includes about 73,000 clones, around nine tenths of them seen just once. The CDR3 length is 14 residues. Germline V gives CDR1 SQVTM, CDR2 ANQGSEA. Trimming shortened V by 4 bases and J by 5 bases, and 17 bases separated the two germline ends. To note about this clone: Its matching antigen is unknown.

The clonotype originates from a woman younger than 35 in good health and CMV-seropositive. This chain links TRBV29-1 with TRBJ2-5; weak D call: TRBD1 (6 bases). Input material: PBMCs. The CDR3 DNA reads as TGCAGCGTTGCCCCGGGACACCAAAGGGAGACCCAGTACTTC. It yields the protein CSVAPGHQRETQYF. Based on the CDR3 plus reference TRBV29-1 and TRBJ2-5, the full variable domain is SAVISQKPSRDICQRGTSLTIQCQVDSQVTMMFWYRQQPGQSLTLIATANQGSEATYESGFVIDKFPISRPNLTFSTLTVSNMSPEDSSIYLCSVAPGHQRETQYFGPGTRLLVL.